This TCR beta chain was obtained from a study of identical twins. As to this clonotype: Antigen specificity is unknown.

MiXCR, run by TCRdb on the 5' RACE reads, gives a single entry per CDR3 protein. The table lists 700,000 to 950,000 distinct CDR3 sequences, over 9% of them singletons. Healthy Caucasian donors formed the entire cohort. Study results and caveats: Zero-insertion results could be subject to partial confounding by invariant MAIT and iNKT cells.

The same data also went into a second study, on yellow fever vaccine responses in identical twins.

The sample comprised PBMCs. This receptor was taken from a woman younger than 35 in good health.

The CDR3 nucleotides are TGTGCCAGCCACGGTTTGAGCGGGGGGCTCTACACAGATACGCAGTATTTT. This gives the protein CASHGLSGGLYTDTQYF. The chain recombines TRBV13 with TRBJ2-3, with 9 nucleotides matching TRBD2. The J segment lost 2 bases and the V segment lost 8 bases, leaving 14 bases of the junction unmatched. This CDR3 spans 17 amino acids. Germline V lookup: CDR1 PRHDT, CDR2 FYEKMQ (reference sequence).